Listed below are T cell receptor beta chains from one sample, sequenced in a study of shared clonotypes between healthy human individuals. Sequencing was performed with immunoSEQ multiplex PCR; in TCRdb, only in-frame clones are kept and a portion is missing. The sample consists of 2 million to 3 million clones, more than 85% of them appearing once. Sequencing used naive CD4+ T cells from PBMCs. These receptor sequences come from a man aged 18 to 35 in good health. Some clones in this sample may be carry-over from other donors' samples. Both conserved end residues are part of each CDR3. The D gene is left open where the match is weak. Clone size is not always given. Where it is, it says once, few, many or a class for expanded clones.

d_gene	j_gene	v_gene	abundance	CDR3aa	CDR3nt
NA	TRBJ1-5	TRBV6-1	NA	CASSDRVQQPQHF	TGTGCCAGCAGTGACAGGGTACAGCAGCCCCAGCATTTT
TRBD2	TRBJ2-1	TRBV6-1	NA	CATKPSGTAGNEQFF	TGTGCCACCAAACCTAGCGGGACGGCGGGAAATGAGCAGTTCTTC
NA	TRBJ2-1	TRBV21-1	NA	CASSPRQGGTIPQEKTYNEQFF	TGTGCCAGCAGCCCCCGACAGGGGGGGACCATACCCCAAGAGAAAACCTACAATGAGCAGTTCTTC
NA	TRBJ1-2	TRBV28	NA	CASSGSLLYGYTF	TGTGCCAGCAGTGGGAGTCTTTTATATGGCTACACCTTC
NA	TRBJ2-3	TRBV6-1	NA	CASSTGWGDTDTQYF	TGTGCCAGCTCCACAGGGTGGGGGGACACAGATACGCAGTATTTT
TRBD1	TRBJ2-2	TRBV6-1	few	CASSKGQGRSGELFF	TGTGCCAGCAGCAAAGGACAGGGACGGAGCGGGGAGCTGTTTTTT
NA	TRBJ1-2	TRBV6-5	NA	CASSYKGNYGYTF	TGTGCCAGCAGTTACAAGGGCAACTATGGCTACACCTTC
NA	TRBJ2-1	TRBV5-1	NA	CASSYNGDPSYNEQFF	TGCGCCAGCAGCTACAATGGGGATCCCTCATACAATGAGCAGTTCTTC
NA	TRBJ2-7	TRBV5-1	NA	CASSRRDDLTEQYF	TGCGCCAGCAGCCGACGGGACGATCTCACCGAGCAGTACTTC
NA	TRBJ2-4	TRBV19	NA	CASSILGGVAKNIQYF	TGTGCCAGTAGTATCTTGGGCGGGGTAGCCAAAAACATTCAGTACTTC
TRBD2	TRBJ2-1	TRBV19	NA	CASSIPTSGSRYEQFF	TGTGCCAGTAGTATCCCTACTAGCGGGAGTCGCTATGAGCAGTTCTTC
NA	TRBJ1-5	TRBV28	NA	CASSFGGSAQPQHF	TGTGCCAGCAGTTTTGGGGGGTCCGCTCAGCCCCAGCATTTT
NA	TRBJ1-3	TRBV10-3	NA	CAISGPTKEGNTIYF	TGTGCCATCAGTGGACCCACTAAAGAGGGAAACACCATATATTTT
TRBD2	TRBJ2-1	TRBV19	NA	CASSKGAGGYNEQFF	TGTGCCAGTAGTAAAGGGGCGGGAGGGTACAATGAGCAGTTCTTC
NA	TRBJ2-7	TRBV10-3	NA	CAISEQEALEQYF	TGTGCCATCAGTGAACAGGAGGCCCTCGAGCAGTACTTC
NA	TRBJ2-3	TRBV5-1	NA	CASSPLAGARGGDTQYF	TGCGCCAGCAGCCCCTTGGCGGGGGCCAGGGGTGGAGATACGCAGTATTTT
TRBD1	TRBJ1-2	TRBV28	NA	CASSIQGTDGYTF	TGTGCCAGCAGTATACAGGGGACAGATGGCTACACCTTC
NA	TRBJ1-2	TRBV7-8	NA	CASSLQVLPGYGYTF	TGTGCCAGCAGCTTGCAAGTCCTCCCAGGTTATGGCTACACCTTC
TRBD1	TRBJ2-7	TRBV15	NA	CAISENRGFSHEQYF	TGTGCCATCTCCGAAAACAGGGGTTTTAGCCACGAGCAGTACTTC
NA	TRBJ2-3	TRBV5-1	NA	CASSLGAPASTDTQYF	TGCGCCAGCAGCTTGGGCGCACCGGCGAGCACAGATACGCAGTATTTT
NA	TRBJ1-1	TRBV6-1	NA	CASHRNTEAFF	TGTGCCAGCCACCGGAACACTGAAGCTTTCTTT
NA	TRBJ1-2	TRBV5-8	NA	CASSLFVRPGPLVNYGYTF	TGTGCCAGCAGCTTGTTCGTCCGACCCGGACCCCTCGTTAACTATGGCTACACCTTC
NA	TRBJ2-3	TRBV4-3	NA	CASSQEPVAGLDTQYF	TGCGCCAGCAGCCAAGAACCCGTCGCGGGTTTAGATACGCAGTATTTT
NA	TRBJ1-3	TRBV2	few	CASSGTTGNTIYF	TGTGCCAGCAGTGGGACCACTGGAAACACCATATATTTT
NA	TRBJ2-7	TRBV5-1	once	CASSFGSSYEQYF	TGCGCCAGCAGCTTTGGTAGTTCCTACGAGCAGTACTTC
NA	TRBJ2-6	TRBV28	NA	CASSEGGTEANVLTF	TGTGCCAGCAGCGAGGGGGGGACGGAGGCCAACGTCCTGACTTTC
NA	TRBJ2-3	TRBV2	NA	CASSELLTTDTQYF	TGTGCCAGCAGTGAATTGCTAACCACAGATACGCAGTATTTT
NA	TRBJ2-2	TRBV28	NA	CASNSGVPGELFF	TGTGCCAGCAACTCGGGAGTTCCCGGGGAGCTGTTTTTT
NA	TRBJ2-7	TRBV5-8	NA	CASAWARYEQYF	TGTGCCAGCGCGTGGGCCCGCTACGAGCAGTACTTC
NA	TRBJ1-4	TRBV10-2	NA	CASSDHRDGGKLFF	TGCGCCAGCAGTGATCACCGGGATGGGGGAAAACTGTTTTTT
TRBD1	TRBJ2-7	TRBV7-9	NA	CASSLDRGAYEQYF	TGTGCCAGCAGCTTAGACAGGGGGGCTTACGAGCAGTACTTC
NA	TRBJ1-1	TRBV9	NA	CASSIQVNTEAFF	TGTGCCAGCAGCATACAGGTGAACACTGAAGCTTTCTTT
NA	TRBJ2-1	TRBV27	NA	CASSLIFGEQFF	TGTGCCAGCAGTTTAATATTTGGCGAGCAGTTCTTC
NA	TRBJ2-1	TRBV5-1	NA	CASSLSGDSSYNEQFF	TGCGCCAGCAGCTTGTCCGGAGACAGCTCCTACAATGAGCAGTTCTTC
NA	TRBJ2-2	TRBV19	NA	CASSIERAVKGAGELFF	TGTGCCAGTAGTATAGAAAGGGCGGTCAAGGGGGCCGGGGAGCTGTTTTTT
TRBD1	TRBJ1-2	TRBV5-1	NA	CASSLGQGQNYGYTF	TGCGCCAGCAGCTTGGGACAGGGGCAAAACTATGGCTACACCTTC
NA	TRBJ2-5	TRBV19	NA	CASSIGRQETQYF	TGTGCCAGTAGTATAGGGCGGCAAGAGACCCAGTACTTC
NA	TRBJ1-5	TRBV28	NA	CASSPWVIQGTQPQHF	TGTGCCAGCAGTCCCTGGGTAATTCAGGGGACCCAGCCCCAGCATTTT
TRBD2	TRBJ2-7	TRBV6-4	NA	CASSGRLAGGREQYF	TGTGCCAGCAGCGGCCGACTAGCGGGAGGTCGTGAGCAGTACTTC
NA	TRBJ1-2	TRBV5-5	NA	CASSSGGGSYGYTF	TGTGCCAGCAGCTCCGGTGGGGGGAGCTATGGCTACACCTTC
TRBD2	TRBJ2-1	TRBV11-2	once	CASSPRRTSGSTYNEQFF	TGTGCCAGCAGCCCCCGGCGGACTAGCGGGAGCACCTACAATGAGCAGTTCTTC
TRBD1	TRBJ1-2	TRBV27	NA	CASRTLGTGLTYGYTF	TGTGCCAGCAGGACCTTGGGGACAGGGCTAACCTATGGCTACACCTTC
NA	TRBJ2-1	TRBV4-1	NA	CASSPLGLGNQFF	TGCGCCAGCAGCCCTCTAGGACTGGGAAACCAGTTCTTC
NA	TRBJ2-7	TRBV7-8	NA	CASSLEGAPLPSSYEQYF	TGTGCCAGCAGCTTGGAGGGAGCACCACTCCCTAGCTCCTACGAGCAGTACTTC
NA	TRBJ2-3	TRBV9	NA	CASSVKQTDTQYF	TGTGCCAGCAGCGTGAAGCAGACAGATACGCAGTATTTT
TRBD1	TRBJ2-3	TRBV18	NA	CASSLLPGTAKLTTDTQYF	TGTGCCAGCTCCCTACTACCCGGGACAGCTAAACTAACCACAGATACGCAGTATTTT
NA	TRBJ2-7	TRBV28	NA	CASSPRGLYEQYF	TGTGCCAGCAGTCCCAGGGGCCTCTACGAGCAGTACTTC
NA	TRBJ1-1	TRBV18	few	CASSPAGGTEAFF	TGTGCCAGCTCACCTGCGGGCGGGACTGAAGCTTTCTTT
NA	TRBJ1-2	TRBV20-1	once	CSARDRQPDTF	TGCAGTGCTAGAGATCGGCAGCCGGACACCTTC
NA	TRBJ2-7	TRBV28	NA	CAGGTTNYEQYF	TGTGCCGGGGGGACAACTAATTACGAGCAGTACTTC
NA	TRBJ2-7	TRBV7-2	NA	CASSLTRQKASYEQYF	TGTGCCAGCAGCTTAACCAGGCAAAAGGCCTCCTACGAGCAGTACTTC
TRBD1	TRBJ2-1	TRBV5-1	NA	CAVGTVYNEQFF	TGCGCCGTAGGGACAGTCTACAATGAGCAGTTCTTC
NA	TRBJ1-1	TRBV29-1	few	CSVEAGQNTEAFF	TGCAGCGTTGAGGCGGGACAGAACACTGAAGCTTTCTTT
TRBD1	TRBJ1-2	TRBV7-2	NA	CASSLFQRTGLSYGYTF	TGTGCCAGCAGCTTGTTCCAGAGGACAGGGCTTAGCTATGGCTACACCTTC
NA	TRBJ2-2	TRBV7-3	once	CASSLQENTGELFF	TGTGCCAGCAGCTTACAGGAGAACACCGGGGAGCTGTTTTTT
NA	TRBJ2-1	TRBV19	NA	CASRSRDTYNEQFF	TGTGCCAGTAGAAGTCGGGACACCTACAATGAGCAGTTCTTC
TRBD2	TRBJ2-3	TRBV7-9	NA	CASSHGGADTQYF	TGTGCCAGCAGCCACGGGGGGGCAGATACGCAGTATTTT
NA	TRBJ2-7	TRBV2	NA	CASSERAGLLDEQYF	TGTGCCAGCAGTGAACGGGCGGGCCTCCTGGACGAGCAGTACTTC
TRBD2	TRBJ2-1	TRBV28	NA	CASSRSGLAGVEQFF	TGTGCCAGCAGTCGTTCGGGACTAGCGGGAGTCGAGCAGTTCTTC